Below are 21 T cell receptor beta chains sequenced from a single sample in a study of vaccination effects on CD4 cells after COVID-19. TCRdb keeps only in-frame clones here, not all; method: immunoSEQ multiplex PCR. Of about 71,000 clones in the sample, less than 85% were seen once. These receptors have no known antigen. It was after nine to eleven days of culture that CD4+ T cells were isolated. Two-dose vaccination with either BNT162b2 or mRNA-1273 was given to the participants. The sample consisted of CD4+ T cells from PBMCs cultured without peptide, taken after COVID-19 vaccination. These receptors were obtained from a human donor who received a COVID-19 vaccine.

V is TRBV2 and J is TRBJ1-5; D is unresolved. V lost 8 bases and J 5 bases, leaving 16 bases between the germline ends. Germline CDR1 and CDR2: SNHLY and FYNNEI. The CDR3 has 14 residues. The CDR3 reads CASGPSTRDQPQHF. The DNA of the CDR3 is TGTGCCAGCGGTCCAAGCACCCGGGATCAGCCCCAGCATTTT.

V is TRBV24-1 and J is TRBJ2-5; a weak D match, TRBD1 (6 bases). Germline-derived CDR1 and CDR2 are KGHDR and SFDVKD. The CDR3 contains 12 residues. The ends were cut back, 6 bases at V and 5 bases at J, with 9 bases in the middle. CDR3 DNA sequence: TGTGCCACCAGTCGGACAGCGGAGACCCAGTACTTC. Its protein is CATSRTAETQYF.

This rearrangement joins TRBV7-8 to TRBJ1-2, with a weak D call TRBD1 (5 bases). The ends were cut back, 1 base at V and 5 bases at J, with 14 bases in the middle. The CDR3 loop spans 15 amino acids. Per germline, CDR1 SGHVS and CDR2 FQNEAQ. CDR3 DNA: TGTGCCAGCAGCTTAGGGGGGGAGGTTAAATATGGCTACACCTTC. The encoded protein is CASSLGGEVKYGYTF.

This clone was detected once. CDR3 residues: CASSPLINDNSPLHF. The CDR3 DNA is TGTGCCAGCAGCCCGTTGATCAACGATAATTCACCCCTCCACTTT. This rearrangement joins TRBV6-2 or TRBV6-3 to TRBJ1-6; D uncertain. V lost 6 bases to trimming and J lost 5 bases, with 14 bases between them. This CDR3 region has 15 residues. In germline, CDR1 is MNHEY, CDR2 SVGEGT.

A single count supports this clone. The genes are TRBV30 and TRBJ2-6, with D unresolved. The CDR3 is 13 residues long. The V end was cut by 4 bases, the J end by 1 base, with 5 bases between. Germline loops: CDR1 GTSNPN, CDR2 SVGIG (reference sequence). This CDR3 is CAWTASGANVLTF. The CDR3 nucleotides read TGTGCCTGGACGGCTTCTGGGGCCAACGTCCTGACTTTC.

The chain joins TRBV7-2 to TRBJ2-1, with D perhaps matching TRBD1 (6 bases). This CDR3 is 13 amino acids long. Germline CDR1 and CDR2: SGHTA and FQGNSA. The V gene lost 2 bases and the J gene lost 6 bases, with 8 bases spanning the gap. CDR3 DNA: TGTGCCAGCAGCTTATTCAGGGGCAATGAGCAGTTCTTC. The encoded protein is CASSLFRGNEQFF.

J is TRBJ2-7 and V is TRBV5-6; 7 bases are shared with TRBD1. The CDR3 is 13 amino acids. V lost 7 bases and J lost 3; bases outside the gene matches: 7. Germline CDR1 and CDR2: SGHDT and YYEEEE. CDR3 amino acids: CASGRQGVYEQYV. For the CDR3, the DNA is TGTGCCAGCGGCAGACAGGGAGTCTACGAGCAGTACGTC.

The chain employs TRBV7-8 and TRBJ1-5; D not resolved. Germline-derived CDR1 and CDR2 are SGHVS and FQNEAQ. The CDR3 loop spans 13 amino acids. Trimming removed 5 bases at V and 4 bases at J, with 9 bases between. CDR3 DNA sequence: TGTGCCAGCAGCCCCTACGAAAATCAGCCCCAGCATTTT. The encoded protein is CASSPYENQPQHF.

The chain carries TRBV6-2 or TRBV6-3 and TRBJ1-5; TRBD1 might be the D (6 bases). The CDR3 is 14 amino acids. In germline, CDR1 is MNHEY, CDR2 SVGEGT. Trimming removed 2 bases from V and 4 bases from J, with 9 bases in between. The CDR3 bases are TGTGCCAGCAGTTACAGGACAGTGAATCAGCCCCAGCATTTT. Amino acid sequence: CASSYRTVNQPQHF.

CDR3 loop: CASSIMEGRSPLHF. In DNA form, the CDR3 reads TGTGCCAGTAGTATCATGGAGGGACGGTCACCCCTCCACTTT. V usage is TRBV19 and J usage is TRBJ1-6, with D possibly TRBD1 on 5 matching bases. Germline CDR1 is LNHDA and CDR2 is SQIVND (reference sequence). CDR3 length: 14 amino acids. Trimming cost V 3 bases and J 10 bases, with 13 bases left between them.

CDR3 in DNA: TGTGCCAGCAGTTACTCGATGGGCACCTACACTGAAGCTTTCTTT. It codes for CASSYSMGTYTEAFF. J is TRBJ1-1 and V is TRBV6-5; D remains ambiguous. This CDR3 spans 15 amino acids. Per the germline V gene, CDR1 is MNHEY and CDR2 is SVGAGI. V lost 0 bases and J 3 bases, leaving 11 bases between the germline ends.

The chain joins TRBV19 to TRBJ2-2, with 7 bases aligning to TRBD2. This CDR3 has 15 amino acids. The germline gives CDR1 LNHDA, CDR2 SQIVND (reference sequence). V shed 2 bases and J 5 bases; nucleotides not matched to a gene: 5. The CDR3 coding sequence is TGTGCCAGTAGTATACTTGCGGGGGTTACCGGGGAGCTGTTTTTT. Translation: CASSILAGVTGELFF.

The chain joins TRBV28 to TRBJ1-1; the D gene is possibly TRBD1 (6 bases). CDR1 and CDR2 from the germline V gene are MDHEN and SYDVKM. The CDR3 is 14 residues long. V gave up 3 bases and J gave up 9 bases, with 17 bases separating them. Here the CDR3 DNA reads TGTGCCAGCAGTTTTAAACGTAGTACAGGGAAAGCTTTCTTT. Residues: CASSFKRSTGKAFF.

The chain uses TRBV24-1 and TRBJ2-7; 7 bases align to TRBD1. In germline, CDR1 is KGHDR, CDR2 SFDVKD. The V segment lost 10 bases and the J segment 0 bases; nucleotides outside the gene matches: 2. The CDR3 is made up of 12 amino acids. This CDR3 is CATDRASYEQYV. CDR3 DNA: TGTGCCACTGACAGGGCCTCCTACGAGCAGTACGTC.

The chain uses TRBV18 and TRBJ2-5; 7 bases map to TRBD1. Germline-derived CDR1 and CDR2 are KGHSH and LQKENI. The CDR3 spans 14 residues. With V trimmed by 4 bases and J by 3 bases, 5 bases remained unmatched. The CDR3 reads CASSRTGKEETQYF. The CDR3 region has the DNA TGTGCCAGCTCACGGACAGGAAAGGAAGAGACCCAGTACTTC.

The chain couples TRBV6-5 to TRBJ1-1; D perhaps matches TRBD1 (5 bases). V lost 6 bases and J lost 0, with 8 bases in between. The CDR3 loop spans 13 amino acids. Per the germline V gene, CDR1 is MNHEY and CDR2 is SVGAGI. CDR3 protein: CASRTVMNTEAFF. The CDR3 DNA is TGTGCCAGCAGGACAGTTATGAACACTGAAGCTTTCTTT.

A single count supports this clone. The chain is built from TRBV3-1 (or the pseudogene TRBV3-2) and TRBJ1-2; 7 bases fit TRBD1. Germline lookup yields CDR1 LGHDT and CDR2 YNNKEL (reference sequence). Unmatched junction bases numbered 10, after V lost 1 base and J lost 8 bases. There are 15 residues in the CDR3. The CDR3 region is CASSQGWGQSVGYTF. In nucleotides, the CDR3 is TGTGCCAGCAGCCAAGGATGGGGACAGTCGGTAGGCTACACCTTC.

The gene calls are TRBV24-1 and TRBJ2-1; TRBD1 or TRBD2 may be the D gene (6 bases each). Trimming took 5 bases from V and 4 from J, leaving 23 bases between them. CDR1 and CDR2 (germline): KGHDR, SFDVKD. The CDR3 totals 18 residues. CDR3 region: CATSAARVMGGTYNEQFF. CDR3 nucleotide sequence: TGTGCCACCAGTGCAGCCCGGGTTATGGGGGGCACTTACAATGAGCAGTTCTTC.

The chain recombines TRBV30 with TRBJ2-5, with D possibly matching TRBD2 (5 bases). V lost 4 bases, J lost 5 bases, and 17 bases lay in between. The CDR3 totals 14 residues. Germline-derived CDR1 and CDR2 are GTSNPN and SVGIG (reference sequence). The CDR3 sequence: CAWTIRAGRETQYF. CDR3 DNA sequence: TGTGCCTGGACTATTAGGGCGGGTAGGGAGACCCAGTACTTC.

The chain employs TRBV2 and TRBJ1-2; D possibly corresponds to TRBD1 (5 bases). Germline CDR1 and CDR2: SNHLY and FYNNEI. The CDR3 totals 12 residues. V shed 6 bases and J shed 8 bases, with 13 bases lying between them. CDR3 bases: TGTGCCAGCAGCCAGGGACTGGGGGGCTACACCTTC. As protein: CASSQGLGGYTF.

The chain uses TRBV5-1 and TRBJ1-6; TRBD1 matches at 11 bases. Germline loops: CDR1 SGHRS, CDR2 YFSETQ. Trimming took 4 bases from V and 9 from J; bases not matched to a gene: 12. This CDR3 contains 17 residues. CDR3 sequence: CASSRLVGQGASSPLHF. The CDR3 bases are TGCGCCAGCAGCAGGTTGGTTGGACAGGGGGCGAGTTCACCCCTCCACTTT.